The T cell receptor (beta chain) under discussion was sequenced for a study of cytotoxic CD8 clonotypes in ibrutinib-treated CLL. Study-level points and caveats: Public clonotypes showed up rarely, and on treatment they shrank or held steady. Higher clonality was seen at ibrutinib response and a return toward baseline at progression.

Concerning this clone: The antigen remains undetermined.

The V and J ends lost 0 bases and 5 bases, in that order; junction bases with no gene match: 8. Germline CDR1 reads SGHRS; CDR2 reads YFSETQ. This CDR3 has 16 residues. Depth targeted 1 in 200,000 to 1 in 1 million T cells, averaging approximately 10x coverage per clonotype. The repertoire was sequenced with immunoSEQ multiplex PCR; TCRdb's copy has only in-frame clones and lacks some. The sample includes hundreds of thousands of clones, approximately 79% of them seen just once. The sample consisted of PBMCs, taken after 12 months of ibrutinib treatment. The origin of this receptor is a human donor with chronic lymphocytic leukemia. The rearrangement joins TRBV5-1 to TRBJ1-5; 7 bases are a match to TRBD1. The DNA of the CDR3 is TGCGCCAGCAGCTTGGTCCCCTCAGGGGGGGATCAGCCCCAGCATTTT. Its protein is CASSLVPSGGDQPQHF.